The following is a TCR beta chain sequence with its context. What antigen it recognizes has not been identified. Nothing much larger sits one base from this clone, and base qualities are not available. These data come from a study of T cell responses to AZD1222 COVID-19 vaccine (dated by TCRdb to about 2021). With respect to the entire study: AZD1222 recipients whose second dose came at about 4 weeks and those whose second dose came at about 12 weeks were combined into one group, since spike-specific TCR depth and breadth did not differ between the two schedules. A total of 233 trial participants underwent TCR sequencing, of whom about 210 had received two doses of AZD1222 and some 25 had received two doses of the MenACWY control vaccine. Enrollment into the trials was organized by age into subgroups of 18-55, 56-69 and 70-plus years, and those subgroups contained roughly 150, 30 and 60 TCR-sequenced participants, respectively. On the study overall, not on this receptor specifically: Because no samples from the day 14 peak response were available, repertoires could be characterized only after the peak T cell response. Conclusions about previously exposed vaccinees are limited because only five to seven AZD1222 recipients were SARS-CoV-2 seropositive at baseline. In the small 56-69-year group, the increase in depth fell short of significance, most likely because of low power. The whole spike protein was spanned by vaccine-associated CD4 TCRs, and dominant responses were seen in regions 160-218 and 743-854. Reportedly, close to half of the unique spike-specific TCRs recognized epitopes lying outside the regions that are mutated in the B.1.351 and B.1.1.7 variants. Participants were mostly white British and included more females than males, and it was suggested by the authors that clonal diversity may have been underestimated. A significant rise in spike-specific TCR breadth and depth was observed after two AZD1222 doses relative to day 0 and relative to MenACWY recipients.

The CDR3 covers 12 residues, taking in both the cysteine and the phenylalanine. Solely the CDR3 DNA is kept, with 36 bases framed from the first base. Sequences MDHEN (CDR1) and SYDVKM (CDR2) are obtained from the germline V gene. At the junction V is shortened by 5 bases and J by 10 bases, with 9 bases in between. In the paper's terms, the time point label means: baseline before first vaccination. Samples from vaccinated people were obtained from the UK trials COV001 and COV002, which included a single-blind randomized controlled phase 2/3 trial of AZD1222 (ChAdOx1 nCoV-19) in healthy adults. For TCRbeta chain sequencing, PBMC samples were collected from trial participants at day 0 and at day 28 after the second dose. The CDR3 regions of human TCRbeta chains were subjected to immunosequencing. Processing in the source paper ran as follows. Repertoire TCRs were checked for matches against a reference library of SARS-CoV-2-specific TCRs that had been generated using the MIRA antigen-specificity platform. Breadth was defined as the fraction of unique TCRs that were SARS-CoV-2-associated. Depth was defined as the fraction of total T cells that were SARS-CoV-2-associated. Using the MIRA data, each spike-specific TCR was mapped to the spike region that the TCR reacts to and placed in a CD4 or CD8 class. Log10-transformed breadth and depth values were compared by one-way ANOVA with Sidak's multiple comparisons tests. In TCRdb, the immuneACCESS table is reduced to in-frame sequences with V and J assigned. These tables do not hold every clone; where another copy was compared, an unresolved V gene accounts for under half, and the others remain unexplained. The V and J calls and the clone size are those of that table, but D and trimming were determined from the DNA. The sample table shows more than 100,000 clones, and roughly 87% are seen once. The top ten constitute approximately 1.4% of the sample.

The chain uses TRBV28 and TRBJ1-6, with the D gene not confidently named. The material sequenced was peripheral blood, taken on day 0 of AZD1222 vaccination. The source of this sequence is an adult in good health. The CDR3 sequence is CASSPTTSPLHF. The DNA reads TGTGCCAGCAGTCCGACTACATCACCCCTCCACTTT.